This TCR beta chain emerged from a study of shared clonotypes between healthy human individuals (dated by TCRdb to the early 2020s). Regarding the research as a whole: The cohort included three men and a couple of women between 18 and 49 years of age. To increase sequencing depth and limit assay-specific biases, different laboratories used diverse techniques to prepare libraries and sequence TCR repertoires. Each donor's leukapheresis produced roughly between roughly 0.9 and 8.9 billion PBMCs. The study deeply sequenced blood TCR repertoires of about 5 healthy adults to estimate repertoire size and the extent of clonotype sharing between individuals. For each donor, three plates each were used for CD4 naive and CD4 memory, two plates were used for CD8 naive, and one plate was used for CD8 memory.

TCR CDR3 regions were amplified from genomic DNA by multiplex PCR using the deep immunoSEQ assay. Extracted genomic DNA from each cell subset was distributed evenly across all wells of several immunoSEQ 96-well plates, and each plate was treated as a replicate. Each replicate PCR for sorted subsets received roughly 200 ng genomic DNA, equal to about 30,000 T cell genomes. The purified libraries were quantified using a Qubit 3.0 fluorometer, sized with a Bioanalyzer 2100, and then quantified again using the KAPA Library Quantification kit. Every immunoSEQ 96-well plate was sequenced on a dedicated single-read 150-cycle Illumina NextSeq 550 flow cell. For the original study's pipeline: The immunoSEQ output contained only junctional sequences without quality scores, so filtering could not match that applied to full-length reads. To assign V/J genes and CDR3, sequences were annotated against IMGT germline references using PyIR, a Python wrapper for IgBLAST v1.9. Reads were removed for weak V/J assignments (E-value above 1e-6), missing CDR3, stop codons, out-of-frame junctions, or ambiguous translated residues. V3J clonotypes were defined as sequences sharing an identical inferred V gene, J gene, and CDR3 amino acid sequence. Percentage overlap between repertoires was calculated by dividing the number of shared unique clonotypes by the size of the smaller repertoire. Repertoire richness was assessed with RTK rarefaction, the Chao1 estimator, and Recon v2.1 estimates of unobserved clonotypes. Generation probabilities for all TCRbeta clonotypes obtained by the gDNA method from a few donors were computed using OLGA. This is the immuneACCESS table as TCRdb keeps it, with only in-frame sequences that have V and J called. A part of the clones is gone; compared with another copy, unresolved V genes explain less than half, and the rest is unexplained. V and J calls and clone size come straight from that table; D and trimming were deduced from the DNA. In this sample the table shows approximately 2.1 million clones, 90% to 95% of which occur a single time. The ten most abundant clones make up 0.39% of the sample.

The full study reports these points: Because the study included a small number of donors, the genetic and exposure-history diversity represented was limited. When four donors were compared, the shared fraction of clonotypes was 5% to 6.5% for naive CD4, around 3.5% for naive CD8, 2.3% for memory CD4, and less than 0.5% for memory CD8. Naive subsets generally had larger estimated clonotype richness than memory subsets did. Compared with non-shared clonotypes, the clonotypes found in all four sorted-subset donors had higher generation probabilities. Only blood was sampled, and tissue TCR repertoires likely differ from those in blood. Even with the large sequencing depth, rarefaction of the sorted-subset datasets indicated that sequencing was incomplete. Based on pairwise subsampling, the degree of clonotype sharing among donors was expected to be affected by sequencing depth.

The CDR3 runs 11 amino acids, cysteine and phenylalanine included. The DNA shown is the 33-base CDR3, in frame from base 1. CDR1 and CDR2, per the germline V gene, are ENHRY and SYGVKD. V drops 10 bases and J drops 3 bases, leaving 10 bases in between. Donors were healthy HIV-negative adults with no recently reported acute infections or vaccinations. Every donor was a Caucasian adult living in Nashville, Tennessee, USA. CD4+ T cells were enriched by magnetic negative selection, after which naive cells were positively selected on CD45RA and the negative fraction was taken as the memory subset. Blood was obtained by leukapheresis, after which PBMCs were separated by Ficoll-Histopaque density gradient centrifugation and cryopreserved in liquid nitrogen vapor phase. Analytical flow cytometry was used to check the purity and quantity of each magnetically sorted T cell population. From each sorted fraction, genomic DNA was isolated and quantified by UV absorbance on a Nanodrop 2000c.

This clone has only one observation. Its target antigen remains unknown. Base qualities are not at hand, and no much larger clone is one base apart. Sequenced material: naive CD4+ T cells from PBMCs. The sample's cell subset or site, from its label and the paper: CD45RA+ positively selected. Here the chain combines TRBV10-3 and TRBJ2-7; the D segment could be TRBD2, given 5 matching bases. The sequence came from a man aged 18 to 30 in good health. Some clones in this sample may be carry-over from other donors' samples. The sequence in DNA is TGTGCCACGGGAACGGGCTACGAGCAGTACTTC. It encodes CATGTGYEQYF.